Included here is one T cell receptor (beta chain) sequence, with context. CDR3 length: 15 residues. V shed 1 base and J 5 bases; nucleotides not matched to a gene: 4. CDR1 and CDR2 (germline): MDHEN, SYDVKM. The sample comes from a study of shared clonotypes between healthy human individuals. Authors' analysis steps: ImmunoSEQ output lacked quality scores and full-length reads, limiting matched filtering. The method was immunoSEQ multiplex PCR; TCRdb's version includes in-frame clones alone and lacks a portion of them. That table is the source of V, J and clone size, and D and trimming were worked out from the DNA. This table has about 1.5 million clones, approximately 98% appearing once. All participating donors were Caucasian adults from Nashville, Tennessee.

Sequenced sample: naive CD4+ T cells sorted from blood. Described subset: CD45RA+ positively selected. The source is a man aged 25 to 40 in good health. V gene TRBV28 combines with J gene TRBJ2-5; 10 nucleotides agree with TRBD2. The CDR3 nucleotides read TGTGCCAGCAGTTTATCGTCTAGCGGGAGCGAGACCCAGTACTTC. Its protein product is CASSLSSSGSETQYF. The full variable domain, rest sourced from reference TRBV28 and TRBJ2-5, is DVKVTQSSRYLVKRTGEKVFLECVQDMDHENMFWYRQDPGLGLRLIYFSYDVKMKEKGDIPEGYSVSREKKERFSLILESASTNQTSMYLCASSLSSSGSETQYFGPGTRLLVL.